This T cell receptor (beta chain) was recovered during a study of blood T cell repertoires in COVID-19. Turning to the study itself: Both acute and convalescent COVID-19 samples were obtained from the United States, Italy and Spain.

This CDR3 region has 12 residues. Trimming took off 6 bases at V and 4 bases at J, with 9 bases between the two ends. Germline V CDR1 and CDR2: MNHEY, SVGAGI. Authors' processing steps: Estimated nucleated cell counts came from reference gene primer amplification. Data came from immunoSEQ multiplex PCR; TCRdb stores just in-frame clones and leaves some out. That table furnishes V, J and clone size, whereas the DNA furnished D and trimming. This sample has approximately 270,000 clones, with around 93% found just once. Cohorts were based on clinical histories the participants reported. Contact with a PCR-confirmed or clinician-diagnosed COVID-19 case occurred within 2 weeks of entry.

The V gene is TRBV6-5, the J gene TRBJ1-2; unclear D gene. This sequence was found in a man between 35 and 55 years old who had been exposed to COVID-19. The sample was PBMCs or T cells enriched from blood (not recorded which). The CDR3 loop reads CASSLLAYGYTF. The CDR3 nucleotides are TGTGCCAGCAGCCTACTCGCCTATGGCTACACCTTC.